This TCR beta chain was identified during a study of CD8 T cells in ankylosing spondylitis (dated by TCRdb to about 2017). Background on the whole study: T cell receptor beta repertoires were profiled in healthy donors and ankylosing spondylitis patients so that disease-linked TCR variants could be found. In total, the full study cohort was made up of approximately 99 healthy donors and 25 or so ankylosing spondylitis patients. Peripheral blood samples were taken, and synovial fluid was additionally collected from ankylosing spondylitis patients. Points the paper makes about the study in general: The disease-linked clones were reported to be significantly enriched in matched synovial fluid samples from ankylosing spondylitis patients. Some motif variants were previously reported in synovial fluid and blood of reactive arthritis patients, suggesting common disease-initiation mechanisms. The disease-linked clones had a CD8+ phenotype and were found at relatively low frequencies in peripheral blood. Blood from ankylosing spondylitis patients appeared to be characterized by a TCR beta motif composed of roughly 8 highly homologous amino acid variants.

Remarks on this clonotype: The antigen it recognizes is unknown. The input lacks base qualities; no much larger clone sits a single base away.

Synovial fluid samples and blood samples obtained from the same ankylosing spondylitis patients were matched. The sequencing machine was an Illumina HiSeq 2500. TCR beta libraries were prepared by quantitative 5'-RACE with molecular barcodes. On the study's bioinformatics: A new computational method based on a probabilistic model of VDJ rearrangement was used to identify disease-linked TCR variants. TCRdb applied fastp at Q25 and MiXCR to the public reads, then kept only in-frame beta chains. Every CDR3 protein is listed once, alongside the most common genes and DNA of its rows. The V and J calls and clone size come from TCRdb's table, not from the authors' own analysis. Counted in this sample were around 150,000 distinct CDR3 sequences; around 42% of them appeared once. 15% of the sample goes to the ten largest clones. The CDR3 holds 10 amino acids from the cysteine to the phenylalanine. This entry keeps only the CDR3 DNA: 30 bases, framed from base 1. V lost 6 bases and J lost 7 bases; the stretch between them is 6 bases long.

The rearranged chain carries TRBV12-3 or TRBV12-4 and TRBJ2-5; a confident D gene designation cannot be given. The sequence was collected from a male donor with ankylosing spondylitis. What was sequenced was synovial fluid, either unsorted or a sorted T cell fraction (not recorded which). CDR3 loop: CASRLLTQYF. The DNA reads as follows: TGTGCCAGCAGGCTGTTGACCCAGTACTTC.